The following is a T cell receptor beta chain sequence with its context. Its specificity is not known. The donors were in the roughly 130-subject validation cohort, distinct from the roughly 720-subject first cohort. This record comes from a study of cytomegalovirus exposure and HLA in healthy donors. Findings and caveats of the study: The authors listed around 150 TCR beta chains as cytomegalovirus-associated. The classifier, whose performance was assessed in both the original and validation cohorts, reportedly diagnosed cytomegalovirus status with high specificity and sensitivity.

Clones were sequenced by immunoSEQ multiplex PCR, and TCRdb holds only the in-frame ones, with some missing. This table holds about 130,000 clones, roughly 90% found once. Germline CDR1 LNHDA, CDR2 SQIVND (reference sequence). CDR3 length: 14 amino acids. Trimming took 3 bases from V and 1 from J; bases not matched to a gene: 0. This sequence originates from a woman between 18 and 29 years old in good health and CMV-seronegative. The specimen was PBMCs. The J gene is TRBJ2-3, the V gene TRBV19, with 8 bases matching TRBD1. The CDR3 here is CASSMGQGTDTQYF. CDR3 in DNA: TGTGCCAGTAGTATGGGACAGGGCACAGATACGCAGTATTTT. The full variable domain, in which reference TRBV19 and TRBJ2-3 provide the parts outside the CDR3, is DGGITQSPKYLFRKEGQNVTLSCEQNLNHDAMYWYRQDPGQGLRLIYYSQIVNDFQKGDIAEGYSVSREKKESFPLTVTSAQKNPTAFYLCASSMGQGTDTQYFGPGTRLTVL.